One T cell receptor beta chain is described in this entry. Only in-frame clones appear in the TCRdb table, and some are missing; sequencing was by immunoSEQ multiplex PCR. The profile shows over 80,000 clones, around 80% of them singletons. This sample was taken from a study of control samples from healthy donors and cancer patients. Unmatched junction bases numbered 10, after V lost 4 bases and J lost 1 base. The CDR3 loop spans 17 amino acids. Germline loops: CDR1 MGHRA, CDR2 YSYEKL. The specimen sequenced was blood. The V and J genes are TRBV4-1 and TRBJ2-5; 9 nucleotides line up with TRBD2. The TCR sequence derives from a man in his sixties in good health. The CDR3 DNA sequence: TGCGCCAGCAGCCCCGGCCTTAGCGGGGGACCCCAAGAGACCCAGTACTTC. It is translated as CASSPGLSGGPQETQYF.